Each of the 16 T cell receptor beta chains below was sequenced from the same sample in a study of cytomegalovirus exposure and HLA in healthy donors. PCR was performed using 60 Vbeta and 13 Jbeta primers. Data came from immunoSEQ multiplex PCR; TCRdb stores just in-frame clones and leaves some out. The table lists 100,000 to 150,000 clones, under 10% of them singletons. Sequencing was carried out using PBMCs. Receptors originate from a woman aged 40 to 50 in good health and CMV-seropositive.

V is TRBV18 and J is TRBJ1-5; tentatively, D is TRBD1 (5 bases). There are 15 residues in the CDR3. Trimming pared 3 bases from V and 4 bases from J, leaving 13 bases between. Germline V gene lookup returns CDR1 KGHSH and CDR2 LQKENI. The CDR3 bases are TGTGCCAGCTCACCCGGCGGGGCGGATAATCAGCCCCAGCATTTT. As protein: CASSPGGADNQPQHF.

The gene calls are TRBV7-2 and TRBJ2-5, with D tentatively TRBD2 (5 bases). CDR3 size: 13 residues. Trimming took off 3 bases at V and 5 bases at J, with 10 bases between the two ends. Germline assignment: CDR1 SGHTA and CDR2 FQGNSA. CDR3 sequence (DNA): TGTGCCAGCAGCTTGGCAATAGCGGAGACCCAGTACTTC. The encoded protein is CASSLAIAETQYF.

This clone was detected ten times or more. The chain links TRBV5-4 to TRBJ1-5, with unresolved D. Germline V CDR1 and CDR2: SGHNT, YYREEE (reference sequence). This CDR3 spans 14 amino acids. V gave up 0 bases and J gave up 3 bases, with 7 bases separating them. The CDR3 spells CASSLGGVNQPQHF. The CDR3 region has the DNA TGTGCCAGCAGCTTGGGCGGAGTCAATCAGCCCCAGCATTTT.

The CDR3 coding sequence is TGTGCCAGCAGTGAAGACACAGGGGCCGTAGATACGCAGTATTTT. As protein: CASSEDTGAVDTQYF. V is TRBV2 and J is TRBJ2-3, with 7 bases that match TRBD1. V shed 1 base and J 5 bases; nucleotides not matched to a gene: 6. This CDR3 has 15 residues. Germline lookup yields CDR1 SNHLY and CDR2 FYNNEI.

This clone was observed a few times. This sequence joins TRBV18 and TRBJ1-2, with 7 bases identical to TRBD1. Germline loops: CDR1 KGHSH, CDR2 LQKENI. CDR3 length equals 19 residues. V shed 0 bases and J 8 bases; nucleotides not matched to a gene: 21. CDR3 loop: CASSPPTGPTGTTIMGYTF. CDR3 nucleotide sequence: TGTGCCAGCTCACCACCGACAGGGCCAACTGGAACTACCATTATGGGCTACACCTTC. Full variable domain (rest looked up from reference TRBV18 and TRBJ1-2): NAGVMQNPRHLVRRRGQEARLRCSPMKGHSHVYWYRQLPEEGLKFMVYLQKENIIDESGMPKERFSAEFPKEGPSILRIQQVVRGDSAAYFCASSPPTGPTGTTIMGYTFGSGTRLTVV.

V gene TRBV6-5 combines with J gene TRBJ1-3; TRBD1 is a possible D gene (6 bases). The length of the CDR3 is 13 residues. Germline CDR1 and CDR2: MNHEY and SVGAGI. The V and J ends lost 6 bases and 6 bases respectively, with 12 bases between them. The CDR3 DNA is TGTGCCAGCAGCCGAGGGGGATCAAACACCATATATTTT. Its protein is CASSRGGSNTIYF.

This clone was detected a few times. V gene TRBV23-1 combines with J gene TRBJ1-5, with D possibly being TRBD1 (5 bases). TRBV23-1 is an ORF for which the function is uncertain. CDR3 length: 20 residues. V lost 3 bases to trimming and J lost 1 base, with 25 bases between them. The CDR3 loop reads CASSHLVDTSKSISNQPQHF. The CDR3 region has the DNA TGCGCCAGCAGTCACCTCGTGGACACCTCCAAAAGTATAAGCAATCAGCCCCAGCATTTT.

This clone was counted between two and nine times. The rearrangement joins TRBV6-6 to TRBJ1-2, with 7 bases lining up with TRBD1. CDR3 length: 15 residues. The V and J ends lost 6 bases and 7 bases, in that order; junction bases with no gene match: 14. Germline V gene data show CDR1 as MNHNY and CDR2 as SVGAGI (reference sequence). The CDR3 protein is CASSHSPTGSGGYTF. DNA of the CDR3: TGTGCCAGCAGCCACTCCCCGACAGGGTCCGGTGGCTACACCTTC.

V and J are TRBV7-9 and TRBJ1-6; the D gene is possibly TRBD1 (5 bases). V lost 4 bases and J 7 bases, leaving 17 bases between the germline ends. Germline CDR1 SEHNR, CDR2 FQNEAQ (reference sequence). The CDR3 is made up of 16 amino acids. This CDR3 is CASSSTDKGSNSPLHF. CDR3 nucleotide sequence: TGTGCCAGCAGCTCAACAGACAAGGGGTCAAATTCACCCCTCCACTTT.

In this sample, this clone turned up a few times. The V gene is TRBV29-1, the J gene TRBJ1-2; 7 nucleotides align to TRBD1. The junction had 11 bases not matched to a gene; V was cut back by 6 bases and J by 4 bases. CDR3 length: 14 amino acids. Germline lookup yields CDR1 SQVTM and CDR2 ANQGSEA. In nucleotides, the CDR3 is TGCAGCGTACCAGCGACAGGGACCCTCTATGGCTACACCTTC. Its protein product is CSVPATGTLYGYTF.

The J gene is TRBJ2-3, the V gene TRBV5-1; TRBD1 might be the D (5 bases). Germline CDR1 is SGHRS and CDR2 is YFSETQ. With 4 bases removed from V and 3 bases from J, the gap between germline ends came to 15 bases. The CDR3 is 15 amino acids. DNA for the CDR3: TGCGCCAGCAGCGCCCAAGGGGCGGATACAGATACGCAGTATTTT. Translated: CASSAQGADTDTQYF.

This chain connects TRBV6-1 to TRBJ2-3; 15 nucleotides line up with TRBD2. Losses at the gene ends were 4 bases for V and 5 bases for J; bases not matched to a gene: 4. CDR1 is MNHNS and CDR2 is SASEGT in the germline V gene. CDR3 length equals 16 residues. CDR3 nucleotides: TGTGCCAGCAGTGGGACTAGCGGGGGGGCGGGAGATACGCAGTATTTT. This sequence encodes CASSGTSGGAGDTQYF.

The chain recombines TRBV29-1 with TRBJ2-7; 7 nucleotides line up with TRBD1. CDR3 length equals 12 residues. The V gene end was trimmed by 7 bases and the J gene end by 2 bases; junction bases not matched to a gene: 5. In germline, CDR1 is SQVTM, CDR2 ANQGSEA. CDR3 DNA sequence: TGCAGCGCCCTAGGACAGGCCTACGAGCAGTACTTC. The encoded protein is CSALGQAYEQYF.

J is TRBJ2-3 and V is TRBV27, with 10 nucleotides matching TRBD1. The CDR3 spans 16 residues. The junction had 2 bases not matched to a gene; V was cut back by 0 bases and J by 2 bases. Germline V CDR1 and CDR2: MNHEY, SMNVEV (reference sequence). The CDR3 loop is CASSLSGQGLTDTQYF. The CDR3 DNA is TGTGCCAGCAGTTTATCGGGACAGGGGCTCACAGATACGCAGTATTTT.

The rearrangement joins TRBV6-4 to TRBJ1-2, with TRBD1 identical over 10 bases. Unmatched junction bases numbered 13, after V lost 6 bases and J lost 6 bases. Germline assignment: CDR1 MRHNA and CDR2 SNTAGT. The CDR3 extends over 16 amino acids. In DNA, the CDR3 is TGTGCCAGCAGAAGACAGGGGGCGCAGTCAGGGGATGGCTACACCTTC. It codes for CASRRQGAQSGDGYTF.

The rearrangement links TRBV2 to TRBJ2-2, with 12 bases matching TRBD2. This CDR3 is built from 18 residues. The germline V gene has CDR1 SNHLY and CDR2 FYNNEI. Unmatched junction bases numbered 12, after V lost 7 bases and J lost 3 bases. The CDR3 sequence is CASTLPSGGAVDTGELFF. The CDR3 DNA follows: TGTGCCAGCACCCTACCTAGCGGGGGGGCAGTGGACACCGGGGAGCTGTTTTTT.